This entry describes one T cell receptor beta chain. Antigen specificity is unknown. These data are taken from a study of shared clonotypes between healthy human individuals. Study results and caveats: Tissues were not sampled, only blood, and their repertoires likely differ.

Each replicate PCR on the sorted subsets used 150 to 200 ng DNA (approximately 33,000 T cell genomes). The table came from immunoSEQ multiplex PCR; TCRdb's copy has only in-frame clones and leaves some out. Altogether about 2.4 million clones are present, 85% to 95% being singletons, with the ten largest covering over 0.12%. The germline CDR1 and CDR2 sequences are SNHLY and FYNNEI. The CDR3 totals 13 residues. Trimming shortened V by 7 bases and J by 0 bases, and 7 bases separated the two germline ends. The clonotype comes from a man younger than 35 in good health. Sequencing was carried out using naive CD4+ T cells sorted from blood. Subset: CD45RA+ positively selected. The V gene is TRBV2, the J gene TRBJ1-5; D possibly corresponds to TRBD1 (5 bases). In DNA form, the CDR3 reads TGTGCCAGCAAAACAGGTAGCAATCAGCCCCAGCATTTT. Protein sequence: CASKTGSNQPQHF.